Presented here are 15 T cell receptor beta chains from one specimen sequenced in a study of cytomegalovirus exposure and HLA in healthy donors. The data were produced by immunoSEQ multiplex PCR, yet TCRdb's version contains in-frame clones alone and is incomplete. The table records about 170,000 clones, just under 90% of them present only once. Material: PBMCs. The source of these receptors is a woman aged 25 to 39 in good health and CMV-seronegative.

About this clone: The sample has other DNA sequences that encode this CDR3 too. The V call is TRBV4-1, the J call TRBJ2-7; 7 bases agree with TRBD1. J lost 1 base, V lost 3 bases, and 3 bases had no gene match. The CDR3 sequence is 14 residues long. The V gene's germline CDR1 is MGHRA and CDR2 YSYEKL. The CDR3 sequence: CASSHLTGSYEQYF. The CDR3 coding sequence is TGCGCCAGCAGCCACCTGACAGGGTCCTACGAGCAGTACTTC.

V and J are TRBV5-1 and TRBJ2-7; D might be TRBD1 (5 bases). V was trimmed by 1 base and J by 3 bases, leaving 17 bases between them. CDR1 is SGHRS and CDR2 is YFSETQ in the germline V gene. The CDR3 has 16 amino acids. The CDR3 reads CASSLRGNRMNYEQYF. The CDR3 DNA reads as TGCGCCAGCAGCTTGAGGGGAAACAGGATGAACTACGAGCAGTACTTC.

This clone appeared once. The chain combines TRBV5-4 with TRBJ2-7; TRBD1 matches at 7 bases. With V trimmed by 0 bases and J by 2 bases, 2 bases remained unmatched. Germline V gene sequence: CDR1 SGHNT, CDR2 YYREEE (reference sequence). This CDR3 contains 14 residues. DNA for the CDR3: TGTGCCAGCAGCTTGGACAGGGGCACCTACGAGCAGTACTTC. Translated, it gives CASSLDRGTYEQYF.

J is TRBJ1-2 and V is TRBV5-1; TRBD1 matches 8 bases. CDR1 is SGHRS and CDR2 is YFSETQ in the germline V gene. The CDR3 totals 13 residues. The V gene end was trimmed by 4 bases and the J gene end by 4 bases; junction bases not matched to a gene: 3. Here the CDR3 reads CASSPGQGYGYTF. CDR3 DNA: TGCGCCAGCAGCCCCGGACAGGGCTATGGCTACACCTTC.

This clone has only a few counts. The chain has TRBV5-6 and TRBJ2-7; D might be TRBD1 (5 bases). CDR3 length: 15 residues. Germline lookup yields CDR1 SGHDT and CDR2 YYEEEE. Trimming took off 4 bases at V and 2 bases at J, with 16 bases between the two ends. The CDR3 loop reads CASSHLQGYTYEQYF. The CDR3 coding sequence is TGTGCCAGCAGCCACCTTCAGGGATATACCTACGAGCAGTACTTC.

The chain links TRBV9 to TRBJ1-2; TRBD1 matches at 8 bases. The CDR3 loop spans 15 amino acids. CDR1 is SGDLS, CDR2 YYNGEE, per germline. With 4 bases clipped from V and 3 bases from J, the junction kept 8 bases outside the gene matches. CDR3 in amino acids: CASSPVDRAYYGYTF. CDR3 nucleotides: TGTGCCAGCAGCCCCGTGGACAGGGCATACTATGGCTACACCTTC.

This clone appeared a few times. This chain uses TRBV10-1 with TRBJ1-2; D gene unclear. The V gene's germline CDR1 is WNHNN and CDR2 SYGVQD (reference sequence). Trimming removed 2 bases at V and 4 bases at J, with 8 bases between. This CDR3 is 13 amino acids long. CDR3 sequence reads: CASSERGGYGYTF. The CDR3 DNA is TGCGCCAGCAGTGAGCGGGGAGGCTATGGCTACACCTTC.

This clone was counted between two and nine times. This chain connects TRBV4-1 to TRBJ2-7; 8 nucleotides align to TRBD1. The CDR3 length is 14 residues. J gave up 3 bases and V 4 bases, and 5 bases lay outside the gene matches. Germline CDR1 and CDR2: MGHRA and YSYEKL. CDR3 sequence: CASSPDRGGYEQYF. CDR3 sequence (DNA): TGCGCCAGCAGCCCCGACAGGGGTGGCTACGAGCAGTACTTC.

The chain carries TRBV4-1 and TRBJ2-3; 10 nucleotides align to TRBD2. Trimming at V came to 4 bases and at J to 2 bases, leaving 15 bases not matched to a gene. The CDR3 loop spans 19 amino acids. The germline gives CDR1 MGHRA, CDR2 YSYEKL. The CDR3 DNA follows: TGCGCCAGCAGCCGATGGGCCCTAGCGGGGGAGACGACCACAGATACGCAGTATTTT. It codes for CASSRWALAGETTTDTQYF.

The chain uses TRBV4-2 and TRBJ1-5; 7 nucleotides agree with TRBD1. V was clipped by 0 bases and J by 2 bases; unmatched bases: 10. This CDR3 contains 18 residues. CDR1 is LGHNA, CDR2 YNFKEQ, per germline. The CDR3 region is CASSQELAIRGGNQPQHF. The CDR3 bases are TGTGCCAGCAGCCAAGAATTGGCCATCAGGGGGGGCAATCAGCCCCAGCATTTT.

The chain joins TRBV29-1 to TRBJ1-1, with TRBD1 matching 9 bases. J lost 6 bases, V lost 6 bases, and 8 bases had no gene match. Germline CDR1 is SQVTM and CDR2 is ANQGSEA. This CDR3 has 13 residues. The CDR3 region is CSVATGGFAEAFF. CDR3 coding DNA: TGCAGCGTCGCGACAGGGGGTTTTGCTGAAGCTTTCTTT.

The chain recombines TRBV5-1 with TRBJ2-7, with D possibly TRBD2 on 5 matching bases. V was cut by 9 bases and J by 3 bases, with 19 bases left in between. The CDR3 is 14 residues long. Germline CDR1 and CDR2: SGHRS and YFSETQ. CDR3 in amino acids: CATSLAAGDYEQYF. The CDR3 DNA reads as TGCGCCACCTCATTGGCTGCCGGGGACTACGAGCAGTACTTC.

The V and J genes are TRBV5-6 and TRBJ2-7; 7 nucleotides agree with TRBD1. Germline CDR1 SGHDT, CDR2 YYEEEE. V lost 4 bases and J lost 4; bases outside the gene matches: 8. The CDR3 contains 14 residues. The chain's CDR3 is CASSDGTDYYEQYF. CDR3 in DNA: TGTGCCAGCAGCGACGGGACAGATTATTACGAGCAGTACTTC.

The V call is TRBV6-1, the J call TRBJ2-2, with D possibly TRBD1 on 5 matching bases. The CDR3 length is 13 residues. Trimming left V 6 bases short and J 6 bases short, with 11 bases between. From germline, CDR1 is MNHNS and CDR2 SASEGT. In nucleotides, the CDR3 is TGTGCCAGCAGCCAGGGTCGATCCGGGGAGCTGTTTTTT. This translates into CASSQGRSGELFF.

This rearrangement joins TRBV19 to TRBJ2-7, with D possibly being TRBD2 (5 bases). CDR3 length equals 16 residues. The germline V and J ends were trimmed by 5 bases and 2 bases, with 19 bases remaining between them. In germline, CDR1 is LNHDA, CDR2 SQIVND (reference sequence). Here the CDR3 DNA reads TGTGCCAGTAGTCCCAGAGCGGTGGCTAGCACCTACGAGCAGTACTTC. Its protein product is CASSPRAVASTYEQYF.